Sequencing of this T cell receptor (beta chain) was carried out in a study of OX40 agonist ivuxolimab in advanced cancers. Study as a whole: With a range of roughly 20 to 80, age averaged 60 years, and 65% to 90% were male.

The CDR3 loop spans 14 amino acids. The V end lost 0 bases, the J end lost 5 bases, and 11 bases lay between the germline ends. Germline values: CDR1 SGDLS, CDR2 YYNGEE. Assay used: immunoSEQ multiplex PCR; TCRdb lists only in-frame clones, some missing. This sample carries about 17,000 clones, about 82% of them seen once, and the ten largest clones take roughly 25%. The chain is built from TRBV9 and TRBJ2-5, with D unresolved. This clonotype originated in an adult with an advanced solid tumor such as melanoma, head and neck, liver or kidney cancer. The specimen comprised CD4+ or CD8+ T cells sorted from blood, sampled in a trial of the OX40 agonist ivuxolimab. CDR3 protein: CASSVVASGETQYF. The DNA for the CDR3 is TGTGCCAGCAGCGTAGTTGCAAGTGGTGAGACCCAGTACTTC.